The present entry profiles one T cell receptor beta chain with its context. Adult Caucasians living in Nashville, Tennessee made up all of the donors. Naive CD4+ cells were CD45RA-selected; the remaining cells were memory. Over several immunoSEQ plates, each subset's genomic DNA was distributed in even portions. Method: immunoSEQ multiplex PCR; TCRdb's copy keeps in-frame clones and lacks some. The table lists roughly 1.5 million clones, 95% to 99% of them singletons. There are 17 residues in the CDR3. Germline V gives CDR1 MNHEY, CDR2 SMNVEV (reference sequence). Losses at the gene ends were 5 bases for V and 6 bases for J; bases not matched to a gene: 14. This specimen comes from a study of shared clonotypes between healthy human individuals.

This chain connects TRBV27 to TRBJ2-2, with 8 positions matching TRBD1. This TCR was sampled from a man in his thirties or forties in good health. Specimen: naive CD4+ T cells sorted from blood. Subset in this sample: CD45RA+ positively selected. CDR3 in DNA: TGTGCCAGCAGTCCCCCCCGGACAGGGTCCAGGCCCGGGGAGCTGTTTTTT. Its protein product is CASSPPRTGSRPGELFF.